This T cell receptor beta chain was retrieved from a study of shared clonotypes between healthy human individuals. The CDR3 length is 13 residues. V was cut by 5 bases and J by 5 bases, with 12 bases left in between. Per the germline V gene, CDR1 is KGHSH and CDR2 is LQKENI. Per the original methods: ImmunoSEQ output lacked quality scores and full-length reads, limiting matched filtering. Using immunoSEQ multiplex PCR, the repertoire was profiled, and TCRdb retains in-frame clones only, with some absent. The V and J calls and clone size were taken over from that table, and D and trimming were inferred from the DNA. The table has about 2 million clones, 90% to 95% seen once. Whole-study results and caveats: The represented genetic and exposure-history diversity was limited by the small number of donors. The rarefaction results pointed to incomplete sorted-subset sequencing despite large depth.

For this clone: No antigen is known for it.

A CD45RA-negative memory subset and a CD45RA+ naive subset were separated from the CD4+ cells. This receptor was identified in a man between 18 and 29 years old in good health. The V call is TRBV18, the J call TRBJ1-1; D uncertain. Sequencing was performed on naive CD4+ T cells sorted from blood. Indicated subset: CD45RA+ positively selected. The CDR3 here is CASSSNRETEAFF. Written as DNA, the CDR3 is TGTGCCAGCTCATCGAATAGGGAAACTGAAGCTTTCTTT.